This T cell receptor (beta chain) was found in a study of control samples from healthy donors and cancer patients. The data were produced by immunoSEQ multiplex PCR, yet TCRdb's version contains in-frame clones alone and is incomplete. The table records 120,000 to 150,000 clones, approximately 92% of them present only once. The junction had 4 bases not matched to a gene; V was cut back by 1 base and J by 3 bases. Germline V gene lookup returns CDR1 WNHNN and CDR2 SYGVQD (reference sequence). The CDR3 totals 16 residues. Sample: blood. The chain is built from TRBV10-1 and TRBJ2-1, with 9 bases fitting TRBD1. The TCR sequence derives from a man in his thirties or forties in good health. The CDR3 sequence is CASSELGTGSYNEQFF. For the CDR3, the DNA is TGCGCCAGCAGTGAGTTAGGGACAGGGAGCTACAATGAGCAGTTCTTC.